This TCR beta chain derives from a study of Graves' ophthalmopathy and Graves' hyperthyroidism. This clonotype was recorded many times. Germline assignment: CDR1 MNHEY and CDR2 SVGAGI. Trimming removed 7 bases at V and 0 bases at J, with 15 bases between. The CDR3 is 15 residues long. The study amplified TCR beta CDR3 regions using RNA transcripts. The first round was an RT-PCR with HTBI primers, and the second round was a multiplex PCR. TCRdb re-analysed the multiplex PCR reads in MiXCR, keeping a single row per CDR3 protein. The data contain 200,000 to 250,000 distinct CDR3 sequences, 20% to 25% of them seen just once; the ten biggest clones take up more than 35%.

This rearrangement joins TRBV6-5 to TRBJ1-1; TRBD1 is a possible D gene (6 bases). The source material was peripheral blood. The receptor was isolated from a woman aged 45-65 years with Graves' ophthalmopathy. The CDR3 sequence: CASKGLDRLNTEAFF. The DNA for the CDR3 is TGTGCCAGCAAAGGCTTGGACAGACTGAACACTGAAGCTTTCTTT.